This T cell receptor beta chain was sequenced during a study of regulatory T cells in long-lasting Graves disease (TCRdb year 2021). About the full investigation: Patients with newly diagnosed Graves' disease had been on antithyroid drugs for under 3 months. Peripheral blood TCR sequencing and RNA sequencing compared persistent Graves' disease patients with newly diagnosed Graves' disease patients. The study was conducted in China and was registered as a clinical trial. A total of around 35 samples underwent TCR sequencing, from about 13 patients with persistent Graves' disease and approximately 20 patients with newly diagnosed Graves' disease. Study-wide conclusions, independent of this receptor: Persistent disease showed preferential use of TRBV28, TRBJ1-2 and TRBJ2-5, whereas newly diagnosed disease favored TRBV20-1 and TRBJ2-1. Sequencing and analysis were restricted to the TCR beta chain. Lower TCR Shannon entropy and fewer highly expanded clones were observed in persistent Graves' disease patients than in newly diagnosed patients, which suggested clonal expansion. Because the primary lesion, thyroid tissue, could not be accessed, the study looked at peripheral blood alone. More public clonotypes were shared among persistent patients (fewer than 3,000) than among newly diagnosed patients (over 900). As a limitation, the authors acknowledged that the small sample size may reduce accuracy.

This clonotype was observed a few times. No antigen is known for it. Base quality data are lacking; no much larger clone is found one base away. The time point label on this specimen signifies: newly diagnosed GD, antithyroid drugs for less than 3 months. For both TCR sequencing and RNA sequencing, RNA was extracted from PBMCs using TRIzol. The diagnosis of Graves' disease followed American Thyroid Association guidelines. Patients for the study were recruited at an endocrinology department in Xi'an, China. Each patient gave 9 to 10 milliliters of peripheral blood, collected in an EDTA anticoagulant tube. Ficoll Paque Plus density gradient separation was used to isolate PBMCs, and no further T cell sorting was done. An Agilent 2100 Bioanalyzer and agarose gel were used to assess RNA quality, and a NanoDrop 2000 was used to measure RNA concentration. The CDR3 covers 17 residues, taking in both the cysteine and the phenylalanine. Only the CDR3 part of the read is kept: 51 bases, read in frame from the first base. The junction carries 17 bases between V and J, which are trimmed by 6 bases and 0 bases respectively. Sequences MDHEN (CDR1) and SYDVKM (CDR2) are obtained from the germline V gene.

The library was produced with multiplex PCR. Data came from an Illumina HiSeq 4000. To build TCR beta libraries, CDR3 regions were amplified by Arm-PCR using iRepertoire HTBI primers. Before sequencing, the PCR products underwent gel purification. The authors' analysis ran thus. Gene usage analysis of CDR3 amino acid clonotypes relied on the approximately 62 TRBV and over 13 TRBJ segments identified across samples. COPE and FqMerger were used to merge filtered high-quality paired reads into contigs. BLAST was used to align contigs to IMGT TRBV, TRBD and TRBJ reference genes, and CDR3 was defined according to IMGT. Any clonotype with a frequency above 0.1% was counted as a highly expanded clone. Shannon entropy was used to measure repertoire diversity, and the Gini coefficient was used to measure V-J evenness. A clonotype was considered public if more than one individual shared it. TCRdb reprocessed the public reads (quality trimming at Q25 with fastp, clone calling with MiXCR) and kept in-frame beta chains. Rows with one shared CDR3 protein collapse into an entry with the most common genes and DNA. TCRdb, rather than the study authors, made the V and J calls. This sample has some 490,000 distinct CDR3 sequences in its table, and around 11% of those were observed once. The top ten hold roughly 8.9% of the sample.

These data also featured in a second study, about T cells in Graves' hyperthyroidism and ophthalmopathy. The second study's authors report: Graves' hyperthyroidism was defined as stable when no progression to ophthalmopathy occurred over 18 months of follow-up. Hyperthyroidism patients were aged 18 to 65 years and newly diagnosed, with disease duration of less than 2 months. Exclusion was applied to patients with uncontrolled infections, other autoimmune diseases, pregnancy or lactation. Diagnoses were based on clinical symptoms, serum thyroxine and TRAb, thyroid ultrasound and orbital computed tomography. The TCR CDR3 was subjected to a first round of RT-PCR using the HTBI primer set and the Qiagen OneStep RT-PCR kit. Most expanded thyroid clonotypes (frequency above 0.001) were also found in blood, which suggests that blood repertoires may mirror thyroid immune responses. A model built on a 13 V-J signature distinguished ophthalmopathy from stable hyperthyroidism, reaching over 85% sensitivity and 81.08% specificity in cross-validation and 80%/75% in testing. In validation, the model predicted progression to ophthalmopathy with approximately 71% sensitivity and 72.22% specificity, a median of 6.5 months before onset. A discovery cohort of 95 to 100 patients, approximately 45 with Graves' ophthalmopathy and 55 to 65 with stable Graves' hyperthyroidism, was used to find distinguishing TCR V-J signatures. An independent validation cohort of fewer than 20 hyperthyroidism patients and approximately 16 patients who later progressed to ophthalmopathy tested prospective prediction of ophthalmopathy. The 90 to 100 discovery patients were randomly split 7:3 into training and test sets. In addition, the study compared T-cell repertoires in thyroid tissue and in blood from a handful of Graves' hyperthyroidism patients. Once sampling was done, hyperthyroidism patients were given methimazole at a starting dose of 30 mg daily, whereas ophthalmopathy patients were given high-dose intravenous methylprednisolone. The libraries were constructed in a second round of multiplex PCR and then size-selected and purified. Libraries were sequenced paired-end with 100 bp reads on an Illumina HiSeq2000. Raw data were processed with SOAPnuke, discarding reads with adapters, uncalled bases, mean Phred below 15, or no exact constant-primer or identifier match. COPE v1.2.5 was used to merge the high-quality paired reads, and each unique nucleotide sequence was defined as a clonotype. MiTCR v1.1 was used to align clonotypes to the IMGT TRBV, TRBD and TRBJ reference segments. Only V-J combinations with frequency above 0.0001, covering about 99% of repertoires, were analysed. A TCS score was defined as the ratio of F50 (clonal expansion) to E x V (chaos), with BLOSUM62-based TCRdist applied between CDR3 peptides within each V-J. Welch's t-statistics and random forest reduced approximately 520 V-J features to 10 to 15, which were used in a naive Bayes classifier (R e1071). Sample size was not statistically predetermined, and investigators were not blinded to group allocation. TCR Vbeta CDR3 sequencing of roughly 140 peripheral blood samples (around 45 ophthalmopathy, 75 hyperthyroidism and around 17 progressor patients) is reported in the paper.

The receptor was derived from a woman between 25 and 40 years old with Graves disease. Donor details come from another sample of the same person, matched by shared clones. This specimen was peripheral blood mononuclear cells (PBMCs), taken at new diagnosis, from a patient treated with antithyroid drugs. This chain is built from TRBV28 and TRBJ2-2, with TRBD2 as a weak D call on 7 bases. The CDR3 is CASSRIGGGANTGELFF. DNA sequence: TGTGCCAGCAGCCGGATAGGGGGGGGGGCGAACACCGGGGAGCTGTTTTTT.